A selection of T cell receptor beta chains follows, all from one sample in a study of graft-versus-host responses after intestinal transplantation. Sequencing used immunoSEQ multiplex PCR; TCRdb keeps in-frame clones, though not all of them. The table includes about 2,200 clones, about 78% detected once. The sample in question was ileum tissue, obtained 18 days after transplant. The receptor source for this set is a human patient who received an intestinal transplant, so some T cells may come from the graft donor. CDR3s include the opening cysteine and the closing phenylalanine or tryptophan. A D gene is named only where the DNA matches it firmly.

TRBV6-1	NA	NA	CASTATVSEQYF
TRBV7-2	TRBD1	TRBJ1-1	CVSSLDRGHTEAFF
TRBV19	NA	TRBJ2-7	CASSIRGEQYF
TRBV5-6	NA	TRBJ2-3	CASTFLTRLDTQYF
TRBV5-6	NA	TRBJ2-1	CASSFYGEQFF
TRBV25-1	TRBD2	TRBJ2-3	CASSDRAGESTDTQYF
TRBV6-5	NA	TRBJ2-5	CASSYSIRSETQYF
TRBV30	NA	TRBJ2-1	CAWNSPGPYNEQFF
TRBV19	TRBD1	TRBJ1-1	CASSIRDRGFENTEAFF
TRBV19	NA	TRBJ2-2	CASRSGTNTGELFF
TRBV7-8	TRBD1	TRBJ2-3	CASSPSDRETQYF
TRBV5-6	TRBD2	TRBJ2-1	CASSSKLARDYNEQFF
TRBV25-1	TRBD1	TRBJ2-7	CASSAGTGSYEQYF
TRBV6-5	NA	TRBJ1-6	CASSFAAYNSPLHF
TRBV19	NA	TRBJ1-2	CASGTNYGYTF
TRBV18	NA	TRBJ1-1	CASSPGTDSAEAFF
TRBV18	NA	TRBJ1-3	CATQDSSGNTIYF
TRBV9	TRBD2	TRBJ2-3	CASSVDTSGGPTDTQYF
TRBV7-9	TRBD1	TRBJ1-4	CASSSTGGSNEKLFF
TRBV27	TRBD2	TRBJ2-1	CASAQREGPWNEQFF
TRBV25-1	NA	TRBJ2-2	CASTLGRTGELFF
TRBV19	TRBD1	TRBJ1-5	CASNDRAHSNQPQHF
TRBV10-3	NA	TRBJ2-3	CAISEQGTDTQYF
TRBV2	TRBD2	TRBJ2-5	CASRLAGVQTQYF
TRBV10-1	TRBD2	TRBJ2-3	CASSETSGRATDTQYF
TRBV25-1	NA	TRBJ1-1	CASSGVPGAFF
TRBV5-6	NA	TRBJ2-5	CASSLSETQYF
TRBV7-6	TRBD1	TRBJ1-1	CASSLGQGATEAFF
TRBV19	NA	TRBJ2-5	CASSMARVAETQYF
TRBV2	TRBD1	TRBJ2-7	CASRTGGSYEQYF
TRBV19	TRBD2	TRBJ2-3	CASSHRLAGGRAYTDTQYF
TRBV6-6	NA	TRBJ2-2	CASSYSGTPNTGELFF
TRBV19	NA	TRBJ2-4	CASMERAKNIQYF
TRBV25-1	NA	TRBJ2-1	CASSGLDEQFF
TRBV2	NA	TRBJ1-4	CASSEAGRLNEKLFF
TRBV11-3	NA	TRBJ2-1	CASSLGSGGPNEQFF
TRBV11-2	TRBD2	TRBJ2-2	CASSLTGGITGELFF
TRBV2	NA	TRBJ1-2	CASPPGRSPGYTF
TRBV4-1	NA	TRBJ1-4	CASSHPGTTNEKLFF
TRBV12-1	NA	TRBJ2-3	CASSSIGPGWETQYF
TRBV7-2	NA	TRBJ2-2	CASSSDSIANTGELFF
TRBV7-2	NA	TRBJ1-2	CASSLGTNYGYTF
TRBV5-4	TRBD1	TRBJ1-6	CASSLAGGAYNSPLHF
TRBV27	TRBD2	TRBJ2-3	CASSPIRLAGTDTQYF
TRBV11-3	NA	TRBJ2-7	CASKLRSLHLDEYF
TRBV25-1	TRBD1	TRBJ1-6	CASSEQQGNSPLHF
TRBV10-3	TRBD1	TRBJ2-7	CATEDRASYEQYF
TRBV29-1	NA	TRBJ1-2	CSVEQGGYTF
TRBV25-1	NA	TRBJ1-4	CASSEKDSFEKLFF
TRBV5-1	TRBD1	TRBJ1-4	CASSSALDRGRRNEKLFF
TRBV7-2	TRBD2	TRBJ2-5	CASSLGRLAGGPKETQYF
TRBV28	TRBD1	TRBJ1-1	CASSLGQGNTEAFF
TRBV6-6	TRBD1	TRBJ1-1	CATRVRQGANTEAFF
TRBV6-6	NA	TRBJ2-3	CASSYGGLDTQYF